Described below is a single T cell receptor (beta chain) sequence and its context. What it recognizes is unknown. This record belongs to a study of shared clonotypes between healthy human individuals. Trimming at V came to 4 bases and at J to 1 base, leaving 7 bases not matched to a gene. Per the germline V gene, CDR1 is MGHRA and CDR2 is YSYEKL. The CDR3 is made up of 16 amino acids. Sequencing was performed with immunoSEQ multiplex PCR; in TCRdb, only in-frame clones are kept and a portion is missing. Among approximately 640,000 clones listed, about 90% were seen once. Study findings and constraints: Sharing across four donors was seen in around 5% of naive CD4 clonotypes.

The sequence came from a man aged 18 to 30 in good health. Some clones in this sample may be carry-over from other donors' samples. The V and J genes are TRBV4-1 and TRBJ2-1; 7 bases agree with TRBD2. The sequenced material came from memory CD8+ T cells from PBMCs. Subset here: CD45RO+ cells pooled with CCR7-negative TemRA cells. CDR3 bases: TGCGCCAGCAGCCGGGTCAAGCGGGATTCCTACAATGAGCAGTTCTTC. Translated: CASSRVKRDSYNEQFF.